The 28 T cell receptor beta chains presented below share a single source sample, sequenced in a study of shared clonotypes between healthy human individuals (dated by TCRdb to between 2020 and 2021). For the CD8 naive samples, CD45RO-negative cells were positively selected for CCR7, yielding a CD45RA+CCR7+ population from which TemRA cells were excluded. The library was obtained by the immunoSEQ multiplex PCR assay. Drawn from immuneACCESS, this table holds only the in-frame rearrangements with V and J called that TCRdb kept. Clones are partly lost; checked studies trace under half to an unresolved V gene and leave the rest unexplained. The sample table holds millions of clones, of which about 95% were seen once. The top ten hold more than 0.95% of the sample. The source material was naive CD8+ T cells sorted from blood. Reading the label with the study, this specimen's cell subset or site is: CD45RA+CCR7+. The receptor source for this set is a man aged 18 to 29 in good health.

The genes are TRBV7-9 and TRBJ2-5; 7 bases agree with TRBD2. The germline CDR1 and CDR2 sequences are SEHNR and FQNEAQ (reference sequence). The CDR3 is 15 residues long. With V trimmed by 2 bases and J by 5 bases, 8 bases remained unmatched. CDR3 region: CASSLSRGGEETQYF. CDR3 nucleotides: TGTGCCAGCAGCTTAAGTCGTGGGGGGGAGGAGACCCAGTACTTC.

This chain connects TRBV7-9 to TRBJ1-2, with D possibly TRBD1 on 6 matching bases. The V end lost 4 bases, the J end lost 4 bases, and 19 bases lay between the germline ends. This CDR3 is 16 amino acids long. CDR1 is SEHNR, CDR2 FQNEAQ, per germline (reference sequence). DNA for the CDR3: TGTGCCAGCAGCTCGCATGCTGGGGGGGACATCTATGGCTACACCTTC. Amino acids: CASSSHAGGDIYGYTF.

The chain links TRBV27 to TRBJ1-1; 9 nucleotides align to TRBD1. Per germline, CDR1 MNHEY and CDR2 SMNVEV (reference sequence). V shed 7 bases and J 5 bases; nucleotides not matched to a gene: 5. This CDR3 region has 13 residues. The CDR3 loop is CASNLGQGTEAFF. The DNA for the CDR3 is TGTGCCAGCAACCTAGGACAGGGGACTGAAGCTTTCTTT.

This clone came up once. CDR3 sequence reads: CASSVDGTGGFGNTEAFF. CDR3 coding DNA: TGTGCCAGCAGCGTAGACGGGACAGGGGGCTTTGGGAACACTGAAGCTTTCTTT. The V call is TRBV9, the J call TRBJ1-1; TRBD1 matches 12 bases. J gave up 1 base and V 0 bases, and 7 bases lay outside the gene matches. Per the germline V gene, CDR1 is SGDLS and CDR2 is YYNGEE. The CDR3 extends over 18 amino acids.

The rearrangement links TRBV19 to TRBJ2-1; D gene uncertain. V was pared by 2 bases and J by 7 bases, with 6 bases between. Germline V gives CDR1 LNHDA, CDR2 SQIVND (reference sequence). The CDR3 is made up of 12 amino acids. The CDR3 is CASSIFQNEQFF. As DNA, the CDR3 is TGTGCCAGTAGTATATTTCAAAATGAGCAGTTCTTC.

The CDR3 here is CAIGPQGEAFF. CDR3 nucleotides: TGTGCCATCGGCCCTCAGGGGGAAGCTTTCTTT. The chain combines TRBV10-3 with TRBJ1-1; weak D call: TRBD1 (6 bases). The CDR3 runs 11 residues. Germline loops: CDR1 ENHRY, CDR2 SYGVKD. V gave up 8 bases and J gave up 8 bases, with 12 bases separating them.

This clone was observed a few times. One end of the junction does not line up with germline, which may come from a read error. The chain has TRBV7-7 and TRBJ2-3; possible D gene TRBD1, 6 bases. In germline, CDR1 is SSHAT, CDR2 FNYEAQ (reference sequence). This CDR3 comprises 20 residues. The CDR3 here is CASSLEYGGQSAPSTDTQYF. Here the CDR3 DNA reads TGTGCTAGCAGCTTAGAGTATGGAGGACAGTCAGCTCCGAGCACAGATACGCAGTATTTT. Looking up the rest from reference TRBV7-7 and TRBJ2-3 gives the full variable domain: GAGVSQSPRYKVTKRGQDVTLRCDPISSHATLYWYQQALGQGPEFLTYFNYEAQPDKSGLPSDRFSAERPEGSISTLTIQRTEQRDSAMYRCASSLEYGGQSAPSTDTQYFGPGTRLTVL.

The rearrangement uses TRBV27 and TRBJ2-7; D is possibly TRBD1 or TRBD2 (5 bases each). Trimming left V 2 bases short and J 7 bases short, with 9 bases between. Germline-derived CDR1 and CDR2 are MNHEY and SMNVEV (reference sequence). This CDR3 comprises 12 residues. The CDR3 DNA reads TGTGCCAGCAGTTTAGGTTGGGGGGAGCAGTACTTC. Residues: CASSLGWGEQYF.

The chain uses TRBV10-3 and TRBJ2-3; unclear D gene. Germline V gene data show CDR1 as ENHRY and CDR2 as SYGVKD. Trimming took off 6 bases at V and 3 bases at J, with 10 bases between the two ends. This CDR3 region has 13 residues. CDR3 in amino acids: CAIRIEQTDTQYF. The DNA of the CDR3 is TGTGCCATCAGGATAGAACAGACAGATACGCAGTATTTT.

The chain couples TRBV11-3 to TRBJ2-1; TRBD1 agrees at 9 bases. Germline assignment: CDR1 SGHNT and CDR2 YENEEA. Losses at the gene ends were 5 bases for V and 6 bases for J; bases not matched to a gene: 14. The CDR3 runs to 17 residues. The CDR3 sequence: CASSPRDREAGANEQFF. CDR3 DNA: TGTGCCAGCAGCCCCCGGGACAGGGAGGCCGGGGCCAATGAGCAGTTCTTC.

The rearrangement uses TRBV2 and TRBJ2-5; D is perhaps TRBD1 or TRBD2 (5 bases each). The germline CDR1 and CDR2 sequences are SNHLY and FYNNEI. V lost 0 bases, J lost 3 bases, and 14 bases lay in between. This CDR3 is 16 amino acids long. CDR3 nucleotide sequence: TGTGCCAGCAGTGAAGCTGCAGGGACCAAGGAAGAGACCCAGTACTTC. Amino acids: CASSEAAGTKEETQYF.

V is TRBV6-6 and J is TRBJ2-5, with 11 positions matching TRBD1. Per germline, CDR1 MNHNY and CDR2 SVGAGI (reference sequence). The CDR3 consists of 16 residues. V was pared by 6 bases and J by 2 bases, with 8 bases of the junction left unmatched. In DNA, the CDR3 is TGTGCCAGCAGCAACCCCGGACAGGGGGCGCAAGAGACCCAGTACTTC. Translating it yields CASSNPGQGAQETQYF.

DNA of the CDR3: TGCAGTGCCTCGACTAGCGGGGAGCAGTACTTC. Translating gives CSASTSGEQYF. The genes are TRBV20-1 and TRBJ2-7; 10 nucleotides agree with TRBD2. There are 11 residues in the CDR3. V trimming: 6 bases; J trimming: 7 bases; junction bases outside the gene matches: 3. Germline V CDR1 and CDR2: DFQATT, SNEGSKA (reference sequence).

This chain connects TRBV28 to TRBJ2-3; D unclear. Trimming removed 2 bases from V and 1 base from J, with 7 bases in between. The CDR3 loop spans 14 amino acids. Per the germline V gene, CDR1 is MDHEN and CDR2 is SYDVKM. The CDR3 coding sequence is TGTGCCAGCAGTTTAGAACAAGGCACAGATACGCAGTATTTT. Its translation is CASSLEQGTDTQYF.

A word on this clone: Additional DNA sequences in this sample encode the identical CDR3. The chain recombines TRBV6-5 with TRBJ1-5; no reliable D call. Germline CDR1 reads MNHEY; CDR2 reads SVGAGI. Trimming removed 0 bases from V and 2 bases from J, with 8 bases in between. The length of the CDR3 is 15 residues. This chain's CDR3 is CASSYSGGGNQPQHF. CDR3 sequence (DNA): TGTGCCAGCAGTTACTCTGGCGGGGGCAATCAGCCCCAGCATTTT.

In regard to this clone: The same CDR3 also results from other DNA sequences found in this sample. This sequence joins TRBV13 and TRBJ2-7; TRBD2 matches 9 bases. Trimming took 0 bases from V and 1 from J; bases not matched to a gene: 4. Germline V lookup: CDR1 PRHDT, CDR2 FYEKMQ (reference sequence). The CDR3 has 16 amino acids. CDR3 residues: CASSLGPAGGSYEQYF. Here the CDR3 DNA reads TGTGCCAGCAGCTTAGGCCCAGCGGGGGGATCCTACGAGCAGTACTTC.

As regards this clone: This CDR3 is also generated by other DNA sequences in the sample. This sequence joins TRBV9 and TRBJ2-2; 8 positions agree with TRBD1. With 4 bases clipped from V and 4 bases from J, the junction kept 6 bases outside the gene matches. The CDR3 contains 15 residues. The germline gives CDR1 SGDLS, CDR2 YYNGEE. The CDR3: CASSPRTGGTGELFF. The CDR3 bases are TGTGCCAGCAGCCCAAGAACAGGGGGCACCGGGGAGCTGTTTTTT.

Worth noting for this clone: At the DNA level, this CDR3 is encoded by other sequences in the same sample as well. This chain links TRBV6-6 with TRBJ2-1; perhaps D is TRBD1 or TRBD2 (5 bases each). Trimming took off 0 bases at V and 8 bases at J, with 8 bases between the two ends. Germline V lookup: CDR1 MNHNY, CDR2 SVGAGI (reference sequence). The CDR3 has 13 amino acids. Written as DNA, the CDR3 is TGTGCCAGCAGTTACTCGAGAGGGGATGAGCAGTTCTTC. It translates to CASSYSRGDEQFF.

The chain couples TRBV2 to TRBJ2-1; D call uncertain. The CDR3 covers 12 residues. From germline, CDR1 is SNHLY and CDR2 FYNNEI. With 6 bases removed from V and 7 bases from J, the gap between germline ends came to 10 bases. The CDR3 DNA is TGTGCCAGCAGCCTAGGGTCAAATGAGCAGTTCTTC. Translating gives CASSLGSNEQFF. The complete variable domain, with remaining parts taken from reference TRBV2 and TRBJ2-1, reads EPEVTQTPSHQVTQMGQEVILRCVPISNHLYFYWYRQILGQKVEFLVSFYNNEISEKSEIFDDQFSVERPDGSNFTLKIRSTKLEDSAMYFCASSLGSNEQFFGPGTRLTVL.

V is TRBV7-9 and J is TRBJ2-3, with D possibly matching TRBD1 (5 bases). Per germline, CDR1 SEHNR and CDR2 FQNEAQ (reference sequence). V dropped 5 bases and J dropped 6 bases, with 15 bases sitting between them. The CDR3 runs 14 residues. The CDR3 region is CASSATTDTDTQYF. The CDR3, as DNA: TGTGCCAGCAGCGCAACCACGGACACCGATACGCAGTATTTT.

Written as DNA, the CDR3 is TGCGCCAGCAGCCAAGAATCGGGGCGCACTAATGAAAAACTGTTTTTT. Protein: CASSQESGRTNEKLFF. J is TRBJ1-4 and V is TRBV4-1; the D gene is possibly TRBD1 (5 bases). The V gene lost 0 bases and the J gene lost 2 bases, with 10 bases spanning the gap. The germline V gene encodes CDR1 MGHRA and CDR2 YSYEKL. The CDR3 covers 16 residues.

The genes are TRBV4-3 and TRBJ2-2; no reliable D call. Germline V CDR1 and CDR2: LGHNA, YSLEER. V was trimmed by 4 bases and J by 6 bases, leaving 15 bases between them. The CDR3 consists of 15 residues. The CDR3 protein is CASSPERVVPGELFF. The CDR3 DNA follows: TGCGCCAGCAGCCCAGAAAGGGTCGTCCCCGGGGAGCTGTTTTTT.

The chain couples TRBV2 to TRBJ1-1, with D maybe TRBD1 (5 bases). V lost 5 bases and J lost 7, with 11 bases in between. The CDR3 contains 12 residues. Germline CDR1 and CDR2: SNHLY and FYNNEI. For the CDR3, the DNA is TGTGCCAGCAGTCCGGACACCAATGAAGCTTTCTTT. Translating it yields CASSPDTNEAFF. The full variable domain, its missing parts supplied by reference TRBV2 and TRBJ1-1, is EPEVTQTPSHQVTQMGQEVILRCVPISNHLYFYWYRQILGQKVEFLVSFYNNEISEKSEIFDDQFSVERPDGSNFTLKIRSTKLEDSAMYFCASSPDTNEAFFGQGTRLTVV.

The gene calls are TRBV28 and TRBJ2-1, with 8 bases lining up with TRBD1. The CDR3 totals 15 residues. CDR1 and CDR2 from the germline V gene are MDHEN and SYDVKM. Losses at the gene ends were 6 bases for V and 6 bases for J; bases not matched to a gene: 10. The DNA of the CDR3 is TGTGCCAGCAGCAAAAGGACAGGGTCCAGCAATGAGCAGTTCTTC. It codes for CASSKRTGSSNEQFF.

There are a few counts of this clone. The chain recombines TRBV7-9 with TRBJ1-6, with 10 bases fitting TRBD1. This CDR3 is 16 amino acids long. V was clipped by 4 bases and J by 7 bases; unmatched bases: 7. Germline values: CDR1 SEHNR, CDR2 FQNEAQ (reference sequence). The CDR3 DNA is TGTGCCAGCAGCTCCTCAGGGACAGGGGTCAATTCACCCCTCCACTTT. Its protein product is CASSSSGTGVNSPLHF.

CDR3 sequence: CASSASQGESSYEQYF. The CDR3, as DNA: TGTGCCAGCAGTGCCTCGCAGGGCGAGAGCTCCTACGAGCAGTACTTC. The V gene is TRBV6-1, the J gene TRBJ2-7; D may be TRBD1 (5 bases). This CDR3 spans 16 amino acids. V gave up 4 bases and J gave up 0 bases, with 16 bases separating them. Germline V gives CDR1 MNHNS, CDR2 SASEGT.

V and J are TRBV10-3 and TRBJ2-7; D is possibly TRBD2 (6 bases). V lost 4 bases, J lost 3 bases, and 10 bases lay in between. Germline CDR1 ENHRY, CDR2 SYGVKD. CDR3 length equals 13 residues. CDR3 coding DNA: TGTGCCATCAGTGGGGACTCAGGCTACGAGCAGTACTTC. Translating gives CAISGDSGYEQYF.

The genes are TRBV5-6 and TRBJ2-7, with a weak D call TRBD2 (6 bases). Germline CDR1 and CDR2: SGHDT and YYEEEE. V was trimmed by 0 bases and J by 6 bases, leaving 19 bases between them. The CDR3 length is 16 residues. CDR3 DNA sequence: TGTGCCAGCAGCTTGGACGGGACTCGGGTAGGGCGCGAGCAGTACTTC. Residues: CASSLDGTRVGREQYF.